This paragraph covers one T cell receptor beta chain sequence. Its antigen is currently unknown. The data were obtained in a study of T cells in Graves' hyperthyroidism and ophthalmopathy. Template material for amplifying TCR beta CDR3 regions consisted of RNA transcripts. When the TCR CDR3 underwent first-round RT-PCR, the HTBI primer set was used. TCRdb ran MiXCR on the multiplex PCR reads and lists one entry per CDR3 protein. The sample lists 500,000 to 600,000 distinct CDR3 sequences, 46% occurring once. Trimming cost V 3 bases and J 7 bases; bases outside gene matches: 9. Germline V gene data show CDR1 as DFQATT and CDR2 as SNEGSKA (reference sequence). This CDR3 has 15 amino acids. Study results and limitations: The model's output predicted ophthalmopathy at a median of 6.5 months prior to onset. Researchers found most expanded thyroid clonotypes above 0.001 in blood as well.

Patients were aged 18 to 65, had disease duration under 2 months, and had newly diagnosed hyperthyroidism. Those patients with uncontrolled infection, other autoimmune disease, pregnancy or lactation were excluded. Specimen: peripheral blood or thyroid tissue (not recorded which). This chain joins TRBV20-1 and TRBJ2-1; TRBD1 matches at 10 bases. The TCR sequence derives from a woman aged 18-35 years with Graves' hyperthyroidism. The CDR3 DNA is TGCAGTGCTAGTTCCTGGGACAGGGGAGGTAATGAGCAGTTCTTC. This encodes CSASSWDRGGNEQFF.